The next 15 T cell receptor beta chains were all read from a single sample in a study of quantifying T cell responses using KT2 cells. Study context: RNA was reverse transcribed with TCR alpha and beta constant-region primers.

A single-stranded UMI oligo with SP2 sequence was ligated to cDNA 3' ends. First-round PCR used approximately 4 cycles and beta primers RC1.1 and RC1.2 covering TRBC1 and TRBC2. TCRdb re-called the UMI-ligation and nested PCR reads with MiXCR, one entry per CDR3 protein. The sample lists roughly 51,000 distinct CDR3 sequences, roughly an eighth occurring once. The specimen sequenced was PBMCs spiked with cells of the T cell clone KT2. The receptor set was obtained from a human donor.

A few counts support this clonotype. The DNA for the CDR3 is TGCAGCGTTGGTGGGTTCAATCAGCCCCAGCATTTT. It yields the protein CSVGGFNQPQHF. The chain combines TRBV29-1 with TRBJ1-5, with D hard to call. CDR1 is SQVTM, CDR2 ANQGSEA, per germline. V was cut by 4 bases and J by 3 bases, with 7 bases left in between. There are 12 residues in the CDR3.

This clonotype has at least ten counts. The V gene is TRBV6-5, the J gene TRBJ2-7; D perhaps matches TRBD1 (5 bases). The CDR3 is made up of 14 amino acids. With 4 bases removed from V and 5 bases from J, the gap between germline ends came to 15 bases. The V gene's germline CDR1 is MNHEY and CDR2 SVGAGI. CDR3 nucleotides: TGTGCCAGCAGTTTCGTTTCTCAGGGTGACGAGCAGTACTTC. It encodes CASSFVSQGDEQYF.

CDR3 in DNA: TGTGCCAGCAGCTATCTGGGGCGGTACAATGAGCAGTTCTTC. Protein sequence: CASSYLGRYNEQFF. The V and J genes are TRBV6-2 or TRBV6-3 and TRBJ2-1; perhaps TRBD1 as D (5 bases). This CDR3 spans 14 amino acids. Trimming pared 6 bases from V and 4 bases from J, leaving 13 bases between. Germline CDR1 MNHEY, CDR2 SVGEGT.

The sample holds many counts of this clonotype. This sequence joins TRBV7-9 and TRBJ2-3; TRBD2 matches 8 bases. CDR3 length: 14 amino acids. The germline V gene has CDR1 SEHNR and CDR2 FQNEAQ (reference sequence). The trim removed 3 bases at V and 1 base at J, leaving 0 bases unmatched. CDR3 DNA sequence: TGTGCCAGCAGCTTTAGCGGGGGCACAGATACGCAGTATTTT. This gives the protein CASSFSGGTDTQYF.

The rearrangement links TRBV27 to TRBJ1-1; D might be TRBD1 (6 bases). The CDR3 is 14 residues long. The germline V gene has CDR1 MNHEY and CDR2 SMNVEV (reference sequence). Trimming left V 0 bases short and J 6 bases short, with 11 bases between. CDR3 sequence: CASSLSQGGAEAFF. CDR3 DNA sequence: TGTGCCAGCAGTTTATCACAGGGTGGTGCTGAAGCTTTCTTT.

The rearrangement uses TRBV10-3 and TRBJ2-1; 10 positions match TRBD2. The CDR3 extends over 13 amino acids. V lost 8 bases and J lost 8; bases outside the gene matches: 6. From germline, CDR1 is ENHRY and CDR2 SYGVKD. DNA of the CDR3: TGTGCCATCCAGGCTAGCGGGAGCCATGAGCAGTTCTTC. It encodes CAIQASGSHEQFF.

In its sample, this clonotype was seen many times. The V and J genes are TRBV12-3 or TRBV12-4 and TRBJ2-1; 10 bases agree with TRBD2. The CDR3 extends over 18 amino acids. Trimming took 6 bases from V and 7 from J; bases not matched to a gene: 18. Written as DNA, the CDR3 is TGTGCCAGCAGCCCTGCCCTCTGGGGAGCGGGGGGGCCTAATGAGCAGTTCTTC. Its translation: CASSPALWGAGGPNEQFF.

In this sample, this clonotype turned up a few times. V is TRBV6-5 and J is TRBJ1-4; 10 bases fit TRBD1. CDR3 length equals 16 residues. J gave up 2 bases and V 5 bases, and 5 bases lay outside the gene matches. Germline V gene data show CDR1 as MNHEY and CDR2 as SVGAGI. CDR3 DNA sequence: TGTGCCAGCAGTACGACAGGGGGCCGGACTAATGAAAAACTGTTTTTT. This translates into CASSTTGGRTNEKLFF.

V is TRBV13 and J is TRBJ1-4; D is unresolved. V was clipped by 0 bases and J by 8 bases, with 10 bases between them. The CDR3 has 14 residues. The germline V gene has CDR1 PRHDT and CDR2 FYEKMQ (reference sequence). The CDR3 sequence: CASSLGGPREKLFF. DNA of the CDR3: TGTGCCAGCAGCTTAGGGGGCCCGCGGGAAAAACTGTTTTTT. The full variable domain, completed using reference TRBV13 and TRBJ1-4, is AAGVIQSPRHLIKEKRETATLKCYPIPRHDTVYWYQQGPGQDPQFLISFYEKMQSDKGSIPDRFSAQQFSDYHSELNMSSLELGDSALYFCASSLGGPREKLFFGSGTQLSVL.

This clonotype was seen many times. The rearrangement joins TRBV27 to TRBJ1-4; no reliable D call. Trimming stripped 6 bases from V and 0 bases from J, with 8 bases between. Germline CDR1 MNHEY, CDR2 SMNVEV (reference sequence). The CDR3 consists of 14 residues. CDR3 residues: CASSRAATNEKLFF. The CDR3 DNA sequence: TGTGCCAGCAGCCGGGCGGCAACTAATGAAAAACTGTTTTTT.

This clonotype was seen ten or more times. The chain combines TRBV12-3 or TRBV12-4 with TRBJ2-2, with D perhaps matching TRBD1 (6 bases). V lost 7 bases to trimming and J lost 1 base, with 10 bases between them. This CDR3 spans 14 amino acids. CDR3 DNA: TGTGCCAGCACCCCGGACAGGAACACCGGGGAGCTGTTTTTT. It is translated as CASTPDRNTGELFF.

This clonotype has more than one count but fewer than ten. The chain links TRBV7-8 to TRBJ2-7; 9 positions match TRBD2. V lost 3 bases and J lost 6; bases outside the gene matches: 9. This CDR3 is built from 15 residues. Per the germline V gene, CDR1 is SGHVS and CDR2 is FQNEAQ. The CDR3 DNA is TGTGCCAGCAGCTTTGCCGTAGCGGGAGCCGGCGAGCAGTACTTC. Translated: CASSFAVAGAGEQYF.

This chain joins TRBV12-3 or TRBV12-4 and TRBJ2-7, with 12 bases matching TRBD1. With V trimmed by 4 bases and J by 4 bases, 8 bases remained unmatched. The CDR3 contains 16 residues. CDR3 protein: CASSSSPGQGAYEQYF. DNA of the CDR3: TGTGCCAGCAGTTCGAGCCCGGGACAGGGGGCTTACGAGCAGTACTTC.

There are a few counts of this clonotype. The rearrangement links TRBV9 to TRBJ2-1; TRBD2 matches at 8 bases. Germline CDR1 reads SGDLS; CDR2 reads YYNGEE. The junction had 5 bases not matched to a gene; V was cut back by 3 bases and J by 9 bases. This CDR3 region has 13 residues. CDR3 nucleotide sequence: TGTGCCAGCAGCGATGAACTAGCGGCTGAGCAGTTCTTC. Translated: CASSDELAAEQFF. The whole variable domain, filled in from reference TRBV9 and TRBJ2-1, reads DSGVTQTPKHLITATGQRVTLRCSPRSGDLSVYWYQQSLDQGLQFLIQYYNGEERAKGNILERFSAQQFPDLHSELNLSSLELGDSALYFCASSDELAAEQFFGPGTRLTVL.

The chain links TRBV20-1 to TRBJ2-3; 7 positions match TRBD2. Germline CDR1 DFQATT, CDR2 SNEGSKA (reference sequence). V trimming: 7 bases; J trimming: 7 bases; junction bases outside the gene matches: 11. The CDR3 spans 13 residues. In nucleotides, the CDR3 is TGCAGTGTCTTGCTAGCGGCGACGAATACGCAGTATTTT. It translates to CSVLLAATNTQYF.